The rows below give T cell receptor beta chains drawn from one sample of a study of shared clonotypes between healthy human individuals. Measured with immunoSEQ multiplex PCR; TCRdb has only the in-frame clones, and not every one. Of about 2.1 million clones in the sample, 85% to 95% are singletons; the top ten hold about 1.8%. Sequences were obtained from naive CD8+ T cells from PBMCs. The receptors here all came from a man younger than 30 in good health. Some clones in this sample may be carry-over from other donors' samples. Both conserved end residues are part of each CDR3.

j_call v_call cdr3_aa
TRBJ1-5 TRBV6-1 CASNGQPQHF
TRBJ1-4 TRBV29-1 CSVVGGNEKLFF
TRBJ2-3 TRBV30 CAWSDGSDYTDTQYF
- TRBV29-1 CSVDSGEGHEQYF
TRBJ1-5 TRBV28 CASSVQASQPQHF
TRBJ1-1 TRBV29-1 CSLNGGIWGIEAFF
TRBJ2-5 TRBV18 CASSPTPGTGQETQYF
TRBJ2-7 TRBV13 CASSLTGTGFYEQYF
TRBJ2-1 TRBV29-1 CSLSGRNYNEQFF
TRBJ2-5 TRBV10-1 CASSESPGQETQYF
TRBJ2-7 TRBV6-1 CASSGVGGFEQYF
TRBJ2-7 TRBV7-9 CASSLTGTASYEQYF
TRBJ1-4 TRBV4-3 CASSQDPLGGEKLFF
TRBJ2-7 TRBV10-1 CASSETSGPYEQYF
TRBJ2-7 TRBV6-1 CASARGSYEQYF
TRBJ2-4 TRBV2 CASRVTGVGAKNIQYF
TRBJ2-7 TRBV27 CASSLQQGYEQYF